The source of this TCR beta chain is a study of radiotherapy plus CTLA-4 blockade in lung cancer. The study, taken as a whole, reports: How blood T cell clones changed early, along with interferon-beta, reportedly forecast response best.

This clone turned up a few times. Its antigen is still unknown. The CDR3 length is 14 residues. With 3 bases removed from V and 1 base from J, the gap between germline ends came to 6 bases. CDR1 LNHDA and CDR2 SQIVND come from the germline V gene (reference sequence). Generated by immunoSEQ multiplex PCR, the TCRdb table keeps only in-frame clones and is missing some. The profile covers 43,000 or so clones, with 70% to 75% appearing a single time and 3% to 4.5% taken by the ten largest. The specimen was peripheral blood, collected from a patient treated with radiotherapy plus ipilimumab. The sequence was collected from a human donor with non-small cell lung cancer who had a complete response to radiotherapy plus ipilimumab. The gene calls are TRBV19 and TRBJ2-2; no clear D gene. For the CDR3, the DNA is TGTGCCAGTAGTATTTTAGAGAACACCGGGGAGCTGTTTTTT. Residues: CASSILENTGELFF. The variable domain in full, completed from reference TRBV19 and TRBJ2-2, reads DGGITQSPKYLFRKEGQNVTLSCEQNLNHDAMYWYRQDPGQGLRLIYYSQIVNDFQKGDIAEGYSVSREKKESFPLTVTSAQKNPTAFYLCASSILENTGELFFGEGSRLTVL.